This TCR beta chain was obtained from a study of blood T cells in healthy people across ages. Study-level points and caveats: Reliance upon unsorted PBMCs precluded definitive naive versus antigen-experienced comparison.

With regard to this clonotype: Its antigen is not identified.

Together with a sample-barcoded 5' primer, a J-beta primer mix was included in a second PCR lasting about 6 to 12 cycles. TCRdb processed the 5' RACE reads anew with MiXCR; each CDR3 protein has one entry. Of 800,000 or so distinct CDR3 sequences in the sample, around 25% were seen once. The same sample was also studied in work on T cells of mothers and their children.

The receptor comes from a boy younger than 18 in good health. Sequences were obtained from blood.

CDR3 in DNA: TGTGCCAGCAGTTACTCGTGGGGCCCCGTGTACCAAGAGACCCAGTACTTC. It codes for CASSYSWGPVYQETQYF. The chain couples TRBV6-5 to TRBJ2-5; possible D gene TRBD1, 5 bases. The CDR3 spans 17 residues. V was pared by 0 bases and J by 0 bases, with 14 bases between. CDR1 and CDR2 from the germline V gene are MNHEY and SVGAGI.